These 25 T cell receptor beta chains came from one sample sequenced in a study of shared clonotypes between healthy human individuals. Produced via immunoSEQ multiplex PCR; TCRdb's table is partial and in-frame only. The sample shows around 2.5 million clones, approximately 93% of them seen only once. Source material: naive CD4+ T cells from PBMCs. Subset denoted: CD45RA+ positively selected. These receptors originate from a man aged 18 to 30 in good health. Some clones in this sample may be carry-over from other donors' samples.

The chain combines TRBV28 with TRBJ1-1, with D unclear. The CDR3 has 14 residues. Germline V gene sequence: CDR1 MDHEN, CDR2 SYDVKM. Trimming shortened V by 5 bases and J by 8 bases, and 18 bases separated the two germline ends. The CDR3 region has the DNA TGTGCCAGCAGTCCACATGCCCGGCCGGCCGAAGCTTTCTTT. Residues: CASSPHARPAEAFF.

On this clone: Other nucleotide sequences from this sample produce the same CDR3. The chain links TRBV18 to TRBJ2-5; TRBD1 matches 10 bases. The CDR3 runs to 13 residues. V lost 4 bases and J lost 4; bases outside the gene matches: 0. Germline-derived CDR1 and CDR2 are KGHSH and LQKENI. For the CDR3, the DNA is TGTGCCAGCTCACGGGACAGGGGAGAGACCCAGTACTTC. Amino acids: CASSRDRGETQYF.

This chain connects TRBV7-9 to TRBJ1-5; D unclear. Germline assignment: CDR1 SEHNR and CDR2 FQNEAQ (reference sequence). V lost 6 bases to trimming and J lost 3 bases, with 12 bases between them. The length of the CDR3 is 14 residues. The CDR3 sequence: CASSPTATNQPQHF. CDR3 nucleotides: TGTGCCAGCAGTCCTACAGCGACCAATCAGCCCCAGCATTTT.

This chain joins TRBV28 and TRBJ1-1; D ambiguous. CDR1 MDHEN and CDR2 SYDVKM come from the germline V gene. The V gene lost 2 bases and the J gene lost 8 bases, with 12 bases spanning the gap. CDR3 length: 13 residues. CDR3 residues: CASSLRAVREAFF. In nucleotides, the CDR3 is TGTGCCAGCAGTTTAAGGGCCGTTAGGGAAGCTTTCTTT.

The gene calls are TRBV7-2 and TRBJ2-5; D is unclear. The end of the DNA aligns better with TRBJ2-7, so the J call may be wrong. CDR3 length: 11 residues. From germline, CDR1 is SGHTA and CDR2 FQGNSA. CDR3 residues: CASSYQYEQYF. The CDR3, as DNA: TGTGCCAGCAGCTATCAGTACGAGCAGTACTTC.

CDR3 sequence reads: CASSLQGALGETQYF. For the CDR3, the DNA is TGCGCCAGCAGCTTACAGGGGGCACTAGGAGAGACCCAGTACTTC. This chain connects TRBV5-1 to TRBJ2-5; 9 nucleotides match TRBD1. Germline assignment: CDR1 SGHRS and CDR2 YFSETQ. The V gene end was trimmed by 2 bases and the J gene end by 4 bases; junction bases not matched to a gene: 6. The CDR3 loop spans 15 amino acids.

This clone showed up just once. This chain joins TRBV19 and TRBJ2-5, with 10 bases aligning to TRBD2. Germline-derived CDR1 and CDR2 are LNHDA and SQIVND (reference sequence). V shed 7 bases, J shed 4 bases, and the junction held 9 bases outside the gene matches. This CDR3 region has 15 residues. The CDR3 nucleotides read TGTGCCAGTATGATAAGCGGGAGGGCCGGAGAGACCCAGTACTTC. Its translation: CASMISGRAGETQYF.

This clone was seen only a few times. The chain uses TRBV27 and TRBJ1-5, with a weak D call TRBD1 (5 bases). Germline-derived CDR1 and CDR2 are MNHEY and SMNVEV (reference sequence). The V end was cut by 5 bases, the J end by 3 bases, with 14 bases between. The CDR3 is 15 residues long. CDR3 nucleotide sequence: TGTGCCAGCAGTCCCCTAGGGACTTACAATCAGCCCCAGCATTTT. This codes for CASSPLGTYNQPQHF.

The rearrangement links TRBV29-1 to TRBJ2-7; no clear D gene. The germline V and J ends were trimmed by 4 bases and 5 bases, with 27 bases remaining between them. The CDR3 contains 17 residues. Germline CDR1 and CDR2: SQVTM and ANQGSEA. This CDR3 is CSVAPLTARQGYDEQYF. The CDR3 DNA follows: TGCAGCGTTGCCCCCCTTACCGCCAGGCAAGGGTACGACGAGCAGTACTTC.

In the case of this clone: In the same sample, other DNA sequences code for this CDR3. The chain joins TRBV6-1 to TRBJ2-7; D perhaps matches TRBD1 (6 bases). CDR1 is MNHNS and CDR2 is SASEGT in the germline V gene. CDR3 length equals 14 residues. V was trimmed by 6 bases and J by 1 base, leaving 13 bases between them. CDR3 loop: CASSTGTLSYEQYF. As DNA, the CDR3 is TGTGCCAGCAGCACCGGGACACTTTCCTACGAGCAGTACTTC.

This clone has just one count. The rearrangement uses TRBV6-1 and TRBJ2-7; 10 nucleotides line up with TRBD1. CDR3 length: 14 residues. Trimming at V came to 5 bases and at J to 6 bases, leaving 7 bases not matched to a gene. Germline values: CDR1 MNHNS, CDR2 SASEGT. The CDR3 nucleotides are TGTGCCAGCAGTCGACAGGGGGCCGGTTCCGAGCAGTACTTC. It yields the protein CASSRQGAGSEQYF.

This clone has just one count. The genes are TRBV7-2 and TRBJ1-4, with a tentative D call TRBD1 (6 bases). Germline values: CDR1 SGHTA, CDR2 FQGNSA. Trimming stripped 1 base from V and 4 bases from J, with 10 bases between. The CDR3 spans 15 residues. CDR3 sequence reads: CASSLGGTINEKLFF. CDR3 bases: TGTGCCAGCAGCTTAGGGGGGACAATTAATGAAAAACTGTTTTTT.

The chain carries TRBV4-3 and TRBJ2-7, with TRBD1 matching 8 bases. The germline V gene encodes CDR1 LGHNA and CDR2 YSLEER. CDR3 length equals 15 residues. J gave up 4 bases and V 3 bases, and 8 bases lay outside the gene matches. The CDR3 DNA is TGCGCCAGCAGCCAGGGGGACAGGTCCCATTACGAGCAGTACTTC. Its translation: CASSQGDRSHYEQYF.

V is TRBV6-6 and J is TRBJ2-6; weak D call: TRBD2 (6 bases). Per germline, CDR1 MNHNY and CDR2 SVGAGI (reference sequence). This CDR3 has 16 residues. Trimming pared 0 bases from V and 4 bases from J, leaving 10 bases between. CDR3 protein: CASSYSGGTGANVLTF. Written as DNA, the CDR3 is TGTGCCAGCAGTTACTCGGGCGGGACCGGGGCCAACGTCCTGACTTTC.

V is TRBV7-2 and J is TRBJ2-5; possibly TRBD1 for D (6 bases). Germline V lookup: CDR1 SGHTA, CDR2 FQGNSA. The CDR3 extends over 14 amino acids. Trimming stripped 8 bases from V and 5 bases from J, with 18 bases between. This chain's CDR3 is CASGRQVRDETQYF. The CDR3 DNA is TGTGCCAGCGGCCGACAGGTCCGGGATGAGACCCAGTACTTC.

The V call is TRBV28, the J call TRBJ2-7, with D maybe TRBD1 (7 bases). Germline CDR1 MDHEN, CDR2 SYDVKM. The CDR3 consists of 14 residues. V lost 6 bases, J lost 2 bases, and 14 bases lay in between. The DNA of the CDR3 is TGTGCCAGCAGGACAGGGAGGTGGACCTACGAGCAGTACTTC. It encodes CASRTGRWTYEQYF.

The rearrangement joins TRBV19 to TRBJ1-5; weak D call: TRBD1 (5 bases). The CDR3 is made up of 18 amino acids. In germline, CDR1 is LNHDA, CDR2 SQIVND (reference sequence). V was cut by 6 bases and J by 1 base, with 22 bases left in between. CDR3 in amino acids: CASRRLPGRDLSNQPQHF. The CDR3, as DNA: TGTGCCAGTAGGCGCCTCCCGGGACGGGATTTAAGCAATCAGCCCCAGCATTTT. Full variable domain (missing parts from reference TRBV19 and TRBJ1-5): DGGITQSPKYLFRKEGQNVTLSCEQNLNHDAMYWYRQDPGQGLRLIYYSQIVNDFQKGDIAEGYSVSREKKESFPLTVTSAQKNPTAFYLCASRRLPGRDLSNQPQHFGDGTRLSIL.

This chain uses TRBV27 with TRBJ2-7; 8 bases are a match to TRBD2. The CDR3 consists of 15 residues. Germline V gene lookup returns CDR1 MNHEY and CDR2 SMNVEV (reference sequence). Trimming removed 0 bases from V and 4 bases from J; junction bases left unmatched: 5. Here the CDR3 DNA reads TGTGCCAGCAGTTTATCACTAGCGGCGGTATACGAGCAGTACTTC. It codes for CASSLSLAAVYEQYF.

The gene calls are TRBV7-3 and TRBJ2-3, with a tentative D call TRBD2 (5 bases). This CDR3 has 15 residues. In germline, CDR1 is SGHTA, CDR2 FQGTGA. V gave up 2 bases and J gave up 4 bases, with 13 bases separating them. CDR3: CASSLFTWGADTQYF. CDR3 coding DNA: TGTGCCAGCAGCTTATTTACCTGGGGAGCAGATACGCAGTATTTT.

Details on this clone: Since a much larger clone is just one base distant, this may be a read error. This specimen includes other DNA sequences encoding the same CDR3. V usage is TRBV6-1 and J usage is TRBJ1-1; perhaps TRBD1 as D (5 bases). Germline CDR1 reads MNHNS; CDR2 reads SASEGT. The CDR3 consists of 12 residues. V lost 8 bases and J 1 base, leaving 8 bases between the germline ends. CDR3 residues: CASSQGNTEAFF. The CDR3 nucleotides read TGTGCCAGCTCGCAGGGGAACACTGAAGCTTTCTTT.

J is TRBJ1-1 and V is TRBV7-3; no definite D call. V was pared by 5 bases and J by 3 bases, with 10 bases between. Germline V gene lookup returns CDR1 SGHTA and CDR2 FQGTGA. CDR3 size: 13 residues. Written as DNA, the CDR3 is TGTGCCAGCAGCCTTTTAGAAGACACTGAAGCTTTCTTT. This gives the protein CASSLLEDTEAFF.

This clone was recorded once. The chain carries TRBV5-1 and TRBJ2-5, with 10 bases identical to TRBD1. Matching the DNA end better, TRBJ2-7 makes the J call doubtful. Per germline, CDR1 SGHRS and CDR2 YFSETQ. CDR3 length: 15 residues. CDR3 bases: TGCGCCAGCAGCCTGGGACAGGGGAGCTCCTACGAGCAGTACTTC. As protein: CASSLGQGSSYEQYF.

The rearrangement uses TRBV30 and TRBJ2-7; 7 positions match TRBD2. In germline, CDR1 is GTSNPN, CDR2 SVGIG (reference sequence). The CDR3 runs to 12 residues. The CDR3: CEAGDGGYEQYF. The DNA for the CDR3 is TGTGAGGCGGGAGACGGGGGGTACGAGCAGTACTTC.

J is TRBJ2-7 and V is TRBV27; 8 nucleotides align to TRBD2. CDR3 length: 15 amino acids. Per the germline V gene, CDR1 is MNHEY and CDR2 is SMNVEV (reference sequence). Germline trimming cut 1 base from V and 2 bases from J; bases unmatched to any gene: 4. In nucleotides, the CDR3 is TGTGCCAGCAGTTTATTGCCTAGCGGGCCCTACGAGCAGTACTTC. Protein product: CASSLLPSGPYEQYF.

This CDR3 reads CASSGTPPPNTGELFF. The CDR3 DNA reads as TGCGCCAGCAGTGGCACCCCTCCACCGAACACCGGGGAGCTGTTTTTT. This chain joins TRBV4-1 and TRBJ2-2; D remains ambiguous. V shed 6 bases and J shed 0 bases, with 14 bases lying between them. The CDR3 is 16 amino acids. CDR1 is MGHRA, CDR2 YSYEKL, per germline.